These 10 T cell receptor beta chains originate from one sample sequenced in a study of T cells expressing NK-cell markers. TCRdb reworked the 5' RACE reads into one entry per CDR3 protein, no DNA. This sample's clone table lists 200,000 to 300,000 distinct CDR3 sequences. Sequencing was carried out using blood T cells: a sorted CD56 or NKG2C T cell subset, CD4+ or CD8+ T cells, or bulk PBMC T cells (not recorded which). These receptors all stem from a young man in good health.

The rearrangement uses TRBV5-1 and TRBJ2-1; TCRdb's D gene call, TRBD1, goes unchecked for lack of DNA. The CDR3 spans 14 residues. Germline V gene data show CDR1 as SGHRS and CDR2 as YFSETQ. The CDR3 spells CASSLVGGWNEQFF.

The chain couples TRBV24-1 to TRBJ2-1; without DNA, the TCRdb call of TRBD1 cannot be checked. There are 15 residues in the CDR3. Germline CDR1 reads KGHDR; CDR2 reads SFDVKD. CDR3 sequence reads: CATSDTQTGVGEQFF.

The V gene is TRBV5-5, the J gene TRBJ2-3; the D call from TCRdb, TRBD2, cannot be confirmed without DNA. This CDR3 contains 15 residues. From germline, CDR1 is SGHKS and CDR2 YYEKEE (reference sequence). CDR3 protein: CASSFSASGADTQYF.

The chain has TRBV12-3 or TRBV12-4 and TRBJ2-1; absent DNA, TCRdb's TRBD1 call cannot be checked. The CDR3 is made up of 15 amino acids. This CDR3 is CASSFRDGNYNEQFF.

The chain is built from TRBV13 and TRBJ2-1. The CDR3 runs 14 residues. From germline, CDR1 is PRHDT and CDR2 FYEKMQ (reference sequence). CDR3 amino acids: CASSLFISYNEQFF.

The chain carries TRBV5-1 and TRBJ2-2. Germline V gene data show CDR1 as SGHRS and CDR2 as YFSETQ. CDR3 length: 18 residues. The CDR3 loop is CASSLVWTHGKNTGELFF.

The genes are TRBV6-2 or TRBV6-3 and TRBJ1-1; absent DNA, TCRdb's TRBD1 call cannot be checked. The length of the CDR3 is 14 residues. Per the germline V gene, CDR1 is MNHEY and CDR2 is SVGEGT. The CDR3 reads CASSYSGGGTEAFF.

The V call is TRBV3-1, the J call TRBJ1-1; TCRdb picks TRBD1, but there is no DNA to check that call. The CDR3 totals 15 residues. Germline assignment: CDR1 LGHDT and CDR2 YNNKEL (reference sequence). The CDR3 here is CASSHYRNRGPEAFF.

V and J are TRBV27 and TRBJ2-7; TCRdb lists TRBD1, though no DNA is available to test this call. This CDR3 is 14 amino acids long. From germline, CDR1 is MNHEY and CDR2 SMNVEV (reference sequence). The CDR3 is CASSLRTGYYEQYF.

V gene TRBV20-1 combines with J gene TRBJ2-7. CDR3 length equals 11 residues. The germline V gene encodes CDR1 DFQATT and CDR2 SNEGSKA (reference sequence). This chain's CDR3 is CSARGVYEQYF.